This T cell receptor beta chain originates from a study of T cell responses to AZD1222 COVID-19 vaccine. The study's findings and limits: Reports say nearly half of spike-specific TCRs go after unmutated variant regions. The sample set comprised mostly white British donors with more females, and clonal diversity was possibly underestimated.

Details on this clone: Its antigen is currently unknown.

The CDR3 spans 16 residues. The J segment lost 2 bases and the V segment lost 1 base, leaving 5 bases of the junction unmatched. The V gene's germline CDR1 is LGHNA and CDR2 YNFKEQ. Sequencing was performed with immunoSEQ multiplex PCR; in TCRdb, only in-frame clones are kept and a portion is missing. The sample lists approximately 100,000 clones, 90% occurring once. The V gene is TRBV4-2, the J gene TRBJ2-3; 8 nucleotides line up with TRBD1. Sequencing used peripheral blood, obtained 28 days after the second AZD1222 dose. This clonotype was obtained from an adult who received the AZD1222 COVID-19 vaccine. Written as DNA, the CDR3 is TGTGCCAGCAGCCAAGTTACGACAGGGGACACAGATACGCAGTATTTT. It is translated as CASSQVTTGDTDTQYF.